This T cell receptor (beta chain) stems from a study of T cells after yellow fever vaccination. TCRdb re-analysed the 5' RACE reads in MiXCR, keeping a single row per CDR3 protein. The table records under 550,000 distinct CDR3 sequences, roughly 22% of them present only once. This clonotype came up a few times. CDR3 length: 13 amino acids. Germline V gives CDR1 SNHLY, CDR2 FYNNEI. V was clipped by 10 bases and J by 10 bases; unmatched bases: 6. The sequences come from PBMCs, collected 21 days after the first yellow fever vaccination. This chain connects TRBV2 to TRBJ2-1, with 14 positions matching TRBD2. This TCR derives from a man aged 18 to 29 who received the YFV17D yellow fever vaccine. The DNA of the CDR3 is TGTGCCATCACTAGACTAGCGGGGGGGGAGCAGTTCTTC. Translated: CAITRLAGGEQFF.